What follows are 32 T cell receptor beta chains derived from one specimen sequenced in a study of cytomegalovirus exposure and HLA in healthy donors. The PCR ran on 60 Vbeta and 13 Jbeta primers. Clones were read by immunoSEQ multiplex PCR, and TCRdb kept only the in-frame ones, dropping some. Here the sample spans more than 110,000 clones, about 80% being singletons. The sequenced material came from PBMCs. Every receptor here comes from a male donor in good health and CMV-seronegative.

In this sample, this clone turned up once. This chain links TRBV20-1 with TRBJ2-1; TRBD1 matches 8 bases. The V gene's germline CDR1 is DFQATT and CDR2 SNEGSKA (reference sequence). The CDR3 length is 11 residues. The CDR3 sequence: CRTGANNEQFF. CDR3 in DNA: TGCAGGACAGGGGCCAACAATGAGCAGTTCTTC.

This clone was seen a single time. This sequence joins TRBV10-3 and TRBJ1-2, with 7 bases fitting TRBD1. V shed 0 bases, J shed 6 bases, and the junction held 4 bases outside the gene matches. Germline V gene sequence: CDR1 ENHRY, CDR2 SYGVKD. CDR3 length: 14 residues. The CDR3, as DNA: TGTGCCATCAGTGAGTCAACAGGGGCTCATGGCTACACCTTC. Its protein is CAISESTGAHGYTF.

This chain joins TRBV7-9 and TRBJ1-5, with D perhaps TRBD1 (6 bases). V lost 3 bases, J lost 7 bases, and 10 bases lay in between. The CDR3 loop spans 13 amino acids. In germline, CDR1 is SEHNR, CDR2 FQNEAQ (reference sequence). The CDR3 protein is CASSFGQGQPQHF. The CDR3 region has the DNA TGTGCCAGCAGCTTTGGGCAGGGGCAGCCCCAGCATTTT. The whole variable domain, remainder taken from reference TRBV7-9 and TRBJ1-5, is DTGVSQNPRHKITKRGQNVTFRCDPISEHNRLYWYRQTLGQGPEFLTYFQNEAQLEKSRLLSDRFSAERPKGSFSTLEIQRTEQGDSAMYLCASSFGQGQPQHFGDGTRLSIL.

The chain is built from TRBV6-5 and TRBJ2-1, with D perhaps matching TRBD2 (7 bases). This CDR3 is built from 15 residues. Per germline, CDR1 MNHEY and CDR2 SVGAGI. V lost 1 base to trimming and J lost 3 bases, with 10 bases between them. The CDR3 reads CASSYWGGFYNEQFF. The CDR3, as DNA: TGTGCCAGCAGTTACTGGGGGGGCTTCTACAATGAGCAGTTCTTC.

The count of this clone is one. This chain links TRBV11-1 with TRBJ1-4; TRBD1 aligns across 7 bases. The CDR3 runs 15 residues. Germline CDR1 SGHAT, CDR2 FQDESV (reference sequence). The trim removed 5 bases at V and 5 bases at J, leaving 8 bases unmatched. This chain's CDR3 is CASSREGGRNEKLFF. The CDR3 nucleotides read TGTGCCAGCAGCCGTGAAGGGGGCAGGAATGAAAAACTGTTTTTT.

This chain uses TRBV7-9 with TRBJ2-1, with 7 nucleotides matching TRBD2. V dropped 1 base and J dropped 8; count of bases not matched to a gene: 5. Germline V gives CDR1 SEHNR, CDR2 FQNEAQ (reference sequence). The CDR3 consists of 14 residues. CDR3 region: CASSLVGGTDEQFF. CDR3 in DNA: TGTGCCAGCAGCTTAGTGGGGGGGACGGATGAGCAGTTCTTC.

The chain carries TRBV5-1 and TRBJ2-7, with D possibly matching TRBD1 (8 bases). Germline CDR1 SGHRS, CDR2 YFSETQ. V was trimmed by 6 bases and J by 3 bases, leaving 22 bases between them. The CDR3 contains 16 residues. The CDR3 loop reads CASTPQGGGANYEQYF. The CDR3 DNA sequence: TGCGCCAGCACCCCACAGGGGGGAGGGGCCAACTACGAGCAGTACTTC.

The rearrangement uses TRBV7-9 and TRBJ1-4; TRBD1 matches 8 bases. Germline V gene data show CDR1 as SEHNR and CDR2 as FQNEAQ (reference sequence). V shed 4 bases, J shed 8 bases, and the junction held 6 bases outside the gene matches. The CDR3 has 14 residues. The DNA of the CDR3 is TGTGCCAGCAGCTCAGGACAGGGCCTAGAAAAACTGTTTTTT. Residues: CASSSGQGLEKLFF.

This rearrangement joins TRBV5-1 to TRBJ2-3; D perhaps matches TRBD2 (6 bases). In germline, CDR1 is SGHRS, CDR2 YFSETQ. The V end lost 4 bases, the J end lost 5 bases, and 11 bases lay between the germline ends. This CDR3 region has 13 residues. In DNA form, the CDR3 reads TGCGCCAGCAGCCCAAATAGCGGAGATACGCAGTATTTT. Translating it yields CASSPNSGDTQYF.

The gene calls are TRBV10-3 and TRBJ2-1; 8 positions match TRBD1. CDR1 ENHRY and CDR2 SYGVKD come from the germline V gene. The CDR3 covers 16 residues. J lost 6 bases, V lost 6 bases, and 13 bases had no gene match. CDR3 region: CAISPGDRGLGNEQFF. The DNA for the CDR3 is TGTGCCATCAGCCCCGGCGACAGGGGATTAGGCAATGAGCAGTTCTTC.

J is TRBJ1-4 and V is TRBV7-2; possibly TRBD1 for D (5 bases). This CDR3 contains 14 residues. Per the germline V gene, CDR1 is SGHTA and CDR2 is FQGNSA. Trimming removed 3 bases from V and 8 bases from J, with 13 bases in between. Written as DNA, the CDR3 is TGTGCCAGCAGCTTGAGGCAGGGCAGGGAAAAACTGTTTTTT. Protein: CASSLRQGREKLFF.

This clone appeared a single time. The genes are TRBV28 and TRBJ1-1, with D perhaps matching TRBD1 (5 bases). V was clipped by 6 bases and J by 1 base, with 21 bases between them. This CDR3 contains 17 residues. Germline V lookup: CDR1 MDHEN, CDR2 SYDVKM. The CDR3: CASRISGPQGGNTEAFF. The CDR3 bases are TGTGCCAGCAGGATTTCGGGCCCCCAGGGAGGGAACACTGAAGCTTTCTTT.

Only one count was recorded for this clone. The chain is built from TRBV5-1 and TRBJ2-7; 8 nucleotides align to TRBD1. The CDR3 spans 15 residues. Germline CDR1 reads SGHRS; CDR2 reads YFSETQ. With 3 bases clipped from V and 5 bases from J, the junction kept 10 bases outside the gene matches. The CDR3 nucleotides read TGCGCCAGCAGCTATAGTCCGGGACAGGTCAACGAGCAGTACTTC. As protein: CASSYSPGQVNEQYF.

The CDR3 DNA follows: TGTGCCAGCAGCTTGGCGCAGGGAATGACTGAAGCTTTCTTT. It translates to CASSLAQGMTEAFF. V usage is TRBV5-6 and J usage is TRBJ1-1; TRBD1 might be the D (5 bases). V was shortened by 0 bases and J by 5 bases, with 11 bases between the two germline ends. Germline V lookup: CDR1 SGHDT, CDR2 YYEEEE. The CDR3 totals 14 residues. Together with reference TRBV5-6 and TRBJ1-1, the CDR3 gives the full variable domain: DAGVTQSPTHLIKTRGQQVTLRCSPKSGHDTVSWYQQALGQGPQFIFQYYEEEERQRGNFPDRFSGHQFPNYSSELNVNALLLGDSALYLCASSLAQGMTEAFFGQGTRLTVV.

The count of this clone is one. The chain carries TRBV15 and TRBJ2-4, with 7 bases aligning to TRBD1. Trimming took 5 bases from V and 7 from J; bases not matched to a gene: 8. This CDR3 region has 14 residues. CDR1 is LNHNV, CDR2 YYDKDF, per germline (reference sequence). The CDR3 loop is CATSWRQGRNIQYF. CDR3 nucleotide sequence: TGTGCCACCAGCTGGAGACAGGGAAGGAACATTCAGTACTTC.

The chain links TRBV28 to TRBJ1-2, with D possibly being TRBD1 (6 bases). The V gene's germline CDR1 is MDHEN and CDR2 SYDVKM. Between the trimmed V and J ends, which lost 6 bases and 6 bases, there was a span of 17 bases. The CDR3 is 14 amino acids. The CDR3 loop is CASSSSGGGHGYTF. The CDR3 DNA reads TGTGCCAGCAGCTCATCTGGGGGGGGCCATGGCTACACCTTC.

This rearrangement joins TRBV6-4 to TRBJ1-1, with D maybe TRBD1 (6 bases). Trimming left V 8 bases short and J 1 base short, with 14 bases between. Germline CDR1 reads MRHNA; CDR2 reads SNTAGT. There are 14 residues in the CDR3. CDR3 in amino acids: CASRLGAGNTEAFF. In DNA, the CDR3 is TGTGCCAGCCGTTTGGGGGCCGGGAACACTGAAGCTTTCTTT.

This chain uses TRBV6-5 with TRBJ2-1; unclear D gene. CDR3 length: 14 amino acids. Germline lookup yields CDR1 MNHEY and CDR2 SVGAGI. V was pared by 0 bases and J by 3 bases, with 6 bases between. This CDR3 is CASSYSGNYNEQFF. The CDR3 DNA reads TGTGCCAGCAGTTACTCGGGCAACTACAATGAGCAGTTCTTC.

CDR3 residues: CASSARQDIYTGGELFF. CDR3 coding DNA: TGCGCCAGCAGCGCCAGACAGGACATTTACACAGGCGGGGAGCTGTTTTTT. The chain employs TRBV5-1 and TRBJ2-2; weak D call: TRBD1 (6 bases). Between the trimmed V and J ends, which lost 4 bases and 7 bases, there was a span of 23 bases. Germline V gene sequence: CDR1 SGHRS, CDR2 YFSETQ. The CDR3 totals 17 residues.

V gene TRBV7-2 combines with J gene TRBJ1-3; no reliable D call. Trimming shortened V by 3 bases and J by 0 bases, and 12 bases separated the two germline ends. The CDR3 is 16 amino acids. Per germline, CDR1 SGHTA and CDR2 FQGNSA. CDR3 nucleotide sequence: TGTGCCAGCAGCTTGGGCGATCTACGCTCTGGAAACACCATATATTTT. Translated: CASSLGDLRSGNTIYF. Looking up the rest from reference TRBV7-2 and TRBJ1-3 gives the full variable domain: GAGVSQSPSNKVTEKGKDVELRCDPISGHTALYWYRQSLGQGLEFLIYFQGNSAPDKSGLPSDRFSAERTGGSVSTLTIQRTQQEDSAVYLCASSLGDLRSGNTIYFGEGSWLTVV.

This chain links TRBV5-1 with TRBJ1-6; TRBD1 might be the D (5 bases). This CDR3 region has 15 residues. Trimming pared 0 bases from V and 6 bases from J, leaving 10 bases between. CDR1 and CDR2 (germline): SGHRS, YFSETQ. The CDR3 sequence: CASSLGRDGNSPLHF. The CDR3, as DNA: TGCGCCAGCAGCTTGGGCAGGGATGGTAATTCACCCCTCCACTTT.

J is TRBJ2-5 and V is TRBV6-1, with 10 bases lining up with TRBD1. V shed 6 bases and J 7 bases; nucleotides not matched to a gene: 8. The CDR3 has 14 amino acids. Germline V gene lookup returns CDR1 MNHNS and CDR2 SASEGT. CDR3 amino acids: CASRPGQGRVTQYF. The CDR3, as DNA: TGTGCCAGCAGACCGGGACAGGGGAGGGTGACCCAGTACTTC.

This chain links TRBV25-1 with TRBJ1-1, with a weak D call TRBD1 (5 bases). The V and J ends lost 10 bases and 1 base respectively, with 13 bases between them. CDR3 length: 13 amino acids. CDR1 and CDR2 (germline): MGHDK, SYGVNS. The CDR3 coding sequence is TGTGCCACAGGGCAATCCGCGAACACTGAAGCTTTCTTT. Protein product: CATGQSANTEAFF. Filled out from reference TRBV25-1 and TRBJ1-1, the complete variable domain reads EADIYQTPRYLVIGTGKKITLECSQTMGHDKMYWYQQDPGMELHLIHYSYGVNSTEKGDLSSESTVSRIRTEHFPLTLESARPSHTSQYLCATGQSANTEAFFGQGTRLTVV.

This chain links TRBV11-2 with TRBJ2-1, with D tentatively TRBD1 (6 bases). The CDR3 extends over 15 amino acids. V lost 5 bases and J 0 bases, leaving 11 bases between the germline ends. In germline, CDR1 is SGHAT, CDR2 FQNNGV. The CDR3 is CASSPRGSSYNEQFF. The CDR3 DNA follows: TGTGCCAGCAGCCCTAGGGGGAGCTCCTACAATGAGCAGTTCTTC.

This chain's CDR3 is CASSPGGDPNTYEQYF. The CDR3 nucleotides are TGCGCCAGCAGCCCCGGCGGGGACCCGAACACCTACGAGCAGTACTTC. The V and J genes are TRBV4-3 and TRBJ2-7, with a tentative D call TRBD2 (6 bases). This CDR3 region has 16 residues. In germline, CDR1 is LGHNA, CDR2 YSLEER. Trimming cost V 4 bases and J 2 bases, with 18 bases left between them.

The chain links TRBV5-1 to TRBJ2-5, with a tentative D call TRBD2 (7 bases). Germline V gene lookup returns CDR1 SGHRS and CDR2 YFSETQ. Trimming pared 4 bases from V and 5 bases from J, leaving 18 bases between. The length of the CDR3 is 15 residues. As DNA, the CDR3 is TGCGCCAGCAGCGAGGGAGGGGGTTCGGGGGAGACCCAGTACTTC. The encoded protein is CASSEGGGSGETQYF.

This chain connects TRBV18 to TRBJ1-6, with D tentatively TRBD1 (5 bases). The CDR3 runs 14 residues. Per germline, CDR1 KGHSH and CDR2 LQKENI. Trimming left V 2 bases short and J 9 bases short, with 11 bases between. DNA for the CDR3: TGTGCCAGCTCACCAGGAGGGGATGGTTCACCCCTCCACTTT. Its translation: CASSPGGDGSPLHF.

The chain is built from TRBV10-3 and TRBJ1-5; no definite D call. The germline CDR1 and CDR2 sequences are ENHRY and SYGVKD. The CDR3 extends over 12 amino acids. Trimming removed 3 bases at V and 5 bases at J, with 5 bases between. CDR3 loop: CAISDGDQPQHF. CDR3 nucleotide sequence: TGTGCCATCAGTGACGGGGATCAGCCCCAGCATTTT.

The rearrangement joins TRBV5-1 to TRBJ2-3; 15 nucleotides match TRBD2. The CDR3 sequence is 18 residues long. Germline V lookup: CDR1 SGHRS, CDR2 YFSETQ. V shed 4 bases, J shed 1 base, and the junction held 7 bases outside the gene matches. CDR3 in DNA: TGCGCCAGCAGCCCGGGACTAGCGGGGGGTTGGCGCACAGATACGCAGTATTTT. This encodes CASSPGLAGGWRTDTQYF.

The chain carries TRBV7-2 and TRBJ2-5, with D possibly matching TRBD1 (5 bases). The CDR3 has 14 residues. Germline values: CDR1 SGHTA, CDR2 FQGNSA. Trimming took off 5 bases at V and 5 bases at J, with 15 bases between the two ends. CDR3: CASSLSRASETQYF. CDR3 sequence (DNA): TGTGCCAGCAGCCTGAGCAGGGCAAGCGAGACCCAGTACTTC.

CDR3 in DNA: TGCGCCAGCAGCCCGAATCCGGGACAGGGAAGCTATGGCTACACCTTC. It encodes CASSPNPGQGSYGYTF. V and J are TRBV5-1 and TRBJ1-2; 9 nucleotides agree with TRBD1. Germline CDR1 and CDR2: SGHRS and YFSETQ. The CDR3 runs 16 residues. Trimming removed 4 bases from V and 4 bases from J; junction bases left unmatched: 11.

This clone was counted many times. Other DNA sequences in this specimen translate into the identical CDR3. The chain joins TRBV27 to TRBJ2-7; 10 positions match TRBD1. This CDR3 is 13 amino acids long. Germline V lookup: CDR1 MNHEY, CDR2 SMNVEV (reference sequence). The V and J ends lost 5 bases and 7 bases, in that order; junction bases with no gene match: 5. The CDR3 region is CASSPGTGDEQYF. The CDR3 DNA reads TGTGCCAGCAGTCCCGGGACAGGGGATGAGCAGTACTTC.